This TCR beta chain was recovered during a study of blood T cell repertoires in COVID-19. Overall study context: Acute and convalescent COVID-19 samples came from the United States, Italy and Spain.

Seattle researchers signed up patients amid active infection and tracked them longitudinally. Original methodology: Estimated nucleated cell counts came from reference gene primer amplification. Method: immunoSEQ multiplex PCR; TCRdb's copy keeps in-frame clones and lacks some. V and J calls plus clone size are reproduced from that table; the DNA served to infer D and trimming. The sample holds roughly 460,000 clones, 85% to 90% seen once. The CDR3 sequence is 17 residues long. Germline V gene sequence: CDR1 SQVTM, CDR2 ANQGSEA. V lost 5 bases and J lost 0, with 20 bases in between. This chain uses TRBV29-1 with TRBJ2-1; D is perhaps TRBD1 (5 bases). This receptor was taken from a man aged 18 to 35 with COVID-19, enrolled during active disease. Sequencing used peripheral blood. This CDR3 reads CSVLDSETESSYNEQFF. In DNA form, the CDR3 reads TGCAGCGTTCTCGACTCAGAGACAGAGAGCTCCTACAATGAGCAGTTCTTC.